This T cell receptor (beta chain) originates from a study of CD8 T cells in Susac syndrome. It was with random hexamers that 0.5 to 1 ug RNA was reverse transcribed. Amplification of the TCR beta CDR3 was carried out by immunoSEQ multiplex PCR, which spanned a total of 54 Vbeta and 13 Jbeta segments. MiXCR, applied by TCRdb to the immunoSEQ multiplex PCR reads, yields one record per CDR3 protein. The sample contains 120,000 or so distinct CDR3 sequences, around 94% of which appear only once. This clonotype appeared a single time. This CDR3 contains 14 residues. V was clipped by 1 base and J by 7 bases, with 10 bases between them. Germline lookup yields CDR1 SEHNR and CDR2 FQNEAQ (reference sequence). Healthy donors constituted the control group, matched for age and sex. It was negative isolation that provided the CD8+ and CD4+ T cells, whereas TEMRA cells were enriched by FACS.

The sequencing input was CD4+ T cells from PBMCs. The V and J genes are TRBV7-9 and TRBJ2-2; D call uncertain. The receptor's source is a human donor in good health. The CDR3 bases are TGTGCCAGCAGCTTAGTTCTGAAGGGCGGGGAGCTGTTTTTT. Translated, it gives CASSLVLKGGELFF.